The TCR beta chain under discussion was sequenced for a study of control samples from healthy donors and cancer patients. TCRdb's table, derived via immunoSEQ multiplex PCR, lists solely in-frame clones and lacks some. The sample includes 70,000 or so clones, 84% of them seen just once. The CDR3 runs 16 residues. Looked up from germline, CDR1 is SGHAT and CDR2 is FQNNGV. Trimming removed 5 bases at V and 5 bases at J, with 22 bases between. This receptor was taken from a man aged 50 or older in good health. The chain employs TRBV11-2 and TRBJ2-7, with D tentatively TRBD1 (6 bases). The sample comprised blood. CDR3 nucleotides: TGTGCCAGCAGCATACACGCTGGCTCTAACAGGGACGAGCAGTACTTC. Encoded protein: CASSIHAGSNRDEQYF.